These 20 T cell receptor beta chains came from one sample sequenced in a study of OX40 agonist ivuxolimab in advanced cancers. The table came from immunoSEQ multiplex PCR; TCRdb's copy has only in-frame clones and leaves some out. The table includes about 86,000 clones, around nine tenths detected once. The sequenced sample was CD4+ or CD8+ T cells sorted from blood, obtained in a trial of the OX40 agonist ivuxolimab. Receptors were obtained from an adult with an advanced solid tumor such as melanoma, head and neck, liver or kidney cancer.

This sequence joins TRBV13 and TRBJ2-7; the D gene is possibly TRBD1 (6 bases). The V and J ends lost 4 bases and 1 base respectively, with 11 bases between them. CDR3 length: 14 amino acids. In germline, CDR1 is PRHDT, CDR2 FYEKMQ (reference sequence). The CDR3 DNA reads TGTGCCAGCAGCTCCCGACAGGTTTCCTACGAGCAGTACTTC. Its protein is CASSSRQVSYEQYF.

This clone was counted a few times. The chain joins TRBV18 to TRBJ1-4, with TRBD1 as a possible D gene (5 bases). Germline-derived CDR1 and CDR2 are KGHSH and LQKENI. The CDR3 contains 14 residues. V was clipped by 3 bases and J by 6 bases, with 11 bases between them. The DNA for the CDR3 is TGTGCCAGCTCACCTCGGGGCTATGATGAAAAACTGTTTTTT. Protein product: CASSPRGYDEKLFF.

The V and J genes are TRBV4-1 and TRBJ1-2; D is ambiguous. Trimming pared 0 bases from V and 5 bases from J, leaving 22 bases between. The CDR3 extends over 18 amino acids. Germline CDR1 MGHRA, CDR2 YSYEKL. CDR3 sequence: CASSQDPTSLGMIYGYTF. The CDR3 DNA reads TGCGCCAGCAGCCAAGACCCCACTTCGCTGGGTATGATTTATGGCTACACCTTC.

This clone was observed a few times. V and J are TRBV7-6 and TRBJ2-5; D possibly matches TRBD1 or TRBD2 (5 bases each). This CDR3 region has 14 residues. CDR1 is SGHVS, CDR2 FNYEAQ, per germline. V was pared by 4 bases and J by 3 bases, with 12 bases between. CDR3 DNA: TGTGCCAGCAGCTACGCCGGGGCCAAAGAGACCCAGTACTTC. This sequence encodes CASSYAGAKETQYF.

The chain uses TRBV30 and TRBJ2-7; D perhaps matches TRBD1 (5 bases). V was pared by 6 bases and J by 0 bases, with 15 bases between. The CDR3 is made up of 14 amino acids. The germline CDR1 and CDR2 sequences are GTSNPN and SVGIG (reference sequence). As DNA, the CDR3 is TGTGCCTGCTTATTTCAGGGCGGCTCCTACGAGCAGTACTTC. It yields the protein CACLFQGGSYEQYF.

The rearrangement links TRBV9 to TRBJ2-6; 9 nucleotides align to TRBD2. Germline V lookup: CDR1 SGDLS, CDR2 YYNGEE. V was clipped by 3 bases and J by 2 bases; unmatched bases: 9. This CDR3 is 18 amino acids long. The CDR3, as DNA: TGTGCCAGCAGCGGACAGGCGGGAGGGCAGGCTGGGGCCAACGTCCTGACTTTC. This sequence encodes CASSGQAGGQAGANVLTF.

The gene calls are TRBV7-2 and TRBJ2-3; D remains unclear. The CDR3 consists of 14 residues. In germline, CDR1 is SGHTA, CDR2 FQGNSA. V lost 1 base and J lost 2, with 7 bases in between. The CDR3 sequence is CASSLDYTTDTQYF. The CDR3 DNA reads as TGTGCCAGCAGCTTAGATTATACCACAGATACGCAGTATTTT.

V usage is TRBV27 and J usage is TRBJ2-6; D is ambiguous. Between the trimmed V and J ends, which lost 3 bases and 0 bases, there was a span of 3 bases. The CDR3 has 14 amino acids. Germline loops: CDR1 MNHEY, CDR2 SMNVEV (reference sequence). The CDR3, as DNA: TGTGCCAGCAGTTTCCGCTCTGGGGCCAACGTCCTGACTTTC. Translation gives CASSFRSGANVLTF.

The CDR3: CASSPTSGPMPYYNEQFF. The CDR3, as DNA: TGTGCCAGCAGCCCGACTAGCGGCCCAATGCCCTATTACAATGAGCAGTTCTTC. The V gene is TRBV11-2, the J gene TRBJ2-1, with 9 bases that match TRBD2. V trimming: 5 bases; J trimming: 4 bases; junction bases outside the gene matches: 15. Germline CDR1 and CDR2: SGHAT and FQNNGV. The CDR3 loop spans 18 amino acids.

The chain uses TRBV2 and TRBJ2-1; D remains ambiguous. Trimming pared 6 bases from V and 12 bases from J, leaving 15 bases between. Germline V lookup: CDR1 SNHLY, CDR2 FYNNEI. CDR3 length equals 12 residues. The CDR3 spells CASSANRDPQFF. The CDR3 DNA is TGTGCCAGCAGCGCCAACAGAGATCCGCAGTTCTTC. Combining the CDR3 with reference TRBV2 and TRBJ2-1 gives the whole variable domain EPEVTQTPSHQVTQMGQEVILRCVPISNHLYFYWYRQILGQKVEFLVSFYNNEISEKSEIFDDQFSVERPDGSNFTLKIRSTKLEDSAMYFCASSANRDPQFFGPGTRLTVL.

This clone was found a few times. The V gene is TRBV19, the J gene TRBJ1-2; weak D call: TRBD1 (6 bases). The germline gives CDR1 LNHDA, CDR2 SQIVND (reference sequence). CDR3 length equals 16 residues. Trimming took 7 bases from V and 2 from J, leaving 20 bases between them. Here the CDR3 reads CASTSMGGSRNYGYTF. The CDR3 DNA follows: TGTGCCAGTACCTCAATGGGGGGCTCCAGGAACTATGGCTACACCTTC.

The gene calls are TRBV9 and TRBJ2-3, with 7 bases lining up with TRBD2. J gave up 0 bases and V 3 bases, and 4 bases lay outside the gene matches. This CDR3 is 15 amino acids long. Looked up from germline, CDR1 is SGDLS and CDR2 is YYNGEE. CDR3 amino acids: CASSASGISTDTQYF. The DNA for the CDR3 is TGTGCCAGCAGCGCCAGCGGGATCAGCACAGATACGCAGTATTTT.

This clone was detected only a few times. V is TRBV11-2 and J is TRBJ2-1; TRBD2 matches 12 bases. V shed 5 bases and J 12 bases; nucleotides not matched to a gene: 14. The CDR3 length is 16 residues. Germline loops: CDR1 SGHAT, CDR2 FQNNGV. DNA for the CDR3: TGTGCCAGCAGCCTCCTAGCGGGAGGGCCCCCGGGCGGGCAGTTCTTC. Its protein product is CASSLLAGGPPGGQFF.

The chain is built from TRBV5-1 and TRBJ2-5; possibly TRBD2 for D (6 bases). Judging by the DNA end, TRBJ2-7 fits better; the J call may be wrong. Germline values: CDR1 SGHRS, CDR2 YFSETQ. This CDR3 is built from 12 residues. The chain's CDR3 is CASSATGVEQYF. As DNA, the CDR3 is TGCGCCAGCAGCGCCACGGGGGTCGAGCAGTACTTC.

The chain is built from TRBV19 and TRBJ1-5; D ambiguous. V lost 6 bases and J 1 base, leaving 10 bases between the germline ends. CDR3 length equals 14 residues. Germline values: CDR1 LNHDA, CDR2 SQIVND (reference sequence). The CDR3 region is CASRPKMSNQPQHF. The CDR3 DNA follows: TGTGCCAGTAGGCCAAAGATGAGCAATCAGCCCCAGCATTTT.

This sequence joins TRBV28 and TRBJ2-7, with D perhaps TRBD1 (5 bases). The CDR3 spans 14 residues. From germline, CDR1 is MDHEN and CDR2 SYDVKM. Trimming shortened V by 6 bases and J by 4 bases, and 16 bases separated the two germline ends. The CDR3 sequence: CASSRQSDLYEQYF. For the CDR3, the DNA is TGTGCCAGCAGCCGACAGAGCGATCTTTACGAGCAGTACTTC.

The J gene is TRBJ1-4, the V gene TRBV7-6; possibly TRBD1 for D (6 bases). The germline V and J ends were trimmed by 0 bases and 3 bases, with 14 bases remaining between them. The CDR3 runs to 17 residues. Germline lookup yields CDR1 SGHVS and CDR2 FNYEAQ. CDR3 loop: CASSLAGNRAANEKLFF. The CDR3 nucleotides are TGTGCCAGCAGCTTAGCGGGAAACAGGGCTGCTAATGAAAAACTGTTTTTT. The complete variable domain, with remaining parts taken from reference TRBV7-6 and TRBJ1-4, reads GAGVSQSPRYKVTKRGQDVALRCDPISGHVSLYWYRQALGQGPEFLTYFNYEAQQDKSGLPNDRFSAERPEGSISTLTIQRTEQRDSAMYRCASSLAGNRAANEKLFFGSGTQLSVL.

The V gene is TRBV9, the J gene TRBJ1-2; D is undetermined. Germline lookup yields CDR1 SGDLS and CDR2 YYNGEE. The CDR3 length is 14 residues. V lost 3 bases, J lost 5 bases, and 14 bases lay in between. The CDR3 protein is CASSEALGGYGYTF. CDR3 nucleotide sequence: TGTGCCAGCAGCGAGGCCCTAGGTGGGTATGGCTACACCTTC. The variable domain in full, completed from reference TRBV9 and TRBJ1-2, reads DSGVTQTPKHLITATGQRVTLRCSPRSGDLSVYWYQQSLDQGLQFLIQYYNGEERAKGNILERFSAQQFPDLHSELNLSSLELGDSALYFCASSEALGGYGYTFGSGTRLTVV.

The V call is TRBV7-2, the J call TRBJ2-3; TRBD2 matches 9 bases. V lost 2 bases, J lost 3 bases, and 9 bases stayed unmatched. Per germline, CDR1 SGHTA and CDR2 FQGNSA. The CDR3 sequence is 17 residues long. The CDR3 coding sequence is TGTGCCAGCAGCTTAAGCGGCGGGAGGGCCAGGACAGATACGCAGTATTTT. Translating it yields CASSLSGGRARTDTQYF.

The rearrangement uses TRBV28 and TRBJ2-7; 9 bases are shared with TRBD1. The germline V gene encodes CDR1 MDHEN and CDR2 SYDVKM. After removal of 9 bases from V and 4 bases from J, the junction contained 7 bases not matched to a gene. The CDR3 covers 13 residues. CDR3 region: CASRQGGMYEQYF. Here the CDR3 DNA reads TGTGCCAGTCGACAGGGGGGAATGTACGAGCAGTACTTC.